The clone carrying this TCR beta chain was detected only a few times. The antigen is not known. This sample was taken from a study of cytomegalovirus exposure and HLA in healthy donors. Findings and caveats of the study: According to the study, around 150 TCR beta chains were cytomegalovirus-associated. When a later analysis compared HLA-associated TCR beta chains with equally common others, the HLA-associated chains turned out to be more clonally expanded and to have lower generation probabilities.

Germline values: CDR1 MNHNY, CDR2 SVGAGI (reference sequence). The CDR3 loop spans 15 amino acids. After removal of 8 bases from V and 2 bases from J, the junction contained 9 bases not matched to a gene. PCR involved 60 Vbeta and 13 Jbeta primers. The repertoire was sequenced with immunoSEQ multiplex PCR; TCRdb's copy has only in-frame clones and lacks some. Here the sample spans 140,000 to 150,000 clones, approximately 80% being singletons. This TCR was recovered from a male donor in good health and CMV-seronegative. The sequenced sample consisted of PBMCs. The chain combines TRBV6-6 with TRBJ2-3; 8 bases are shared with TRBD2. This CDR3 reads CASGGGRRYTDTQYF. The DNA of the CDR3 is TGTGCCAGCGGCGGGGGGAGACGTTACACAGATACGCAGTATTTT.